One and the same sample provided the 20 T cell receptor beta chains below, sequenced in a study of blood T cell repertoires in COVID-19. Generated by immunoSEQ multiplex PCR, the TCRdb table keeps only in-frame clones and is missing some. The repertoire consists of around 140,000 clones, with around 72% occurring once and the leading ten covering less than 2.5%. Source material: peripheral blood. The receptors originated from a woman aged 55-69 years with acute or convalescent COVID-19.

The chain carries TRBV12-3 or TRBV12-4 and TRBJ2-2; the D gene is possibly TRBD2 (5 bases). Trimming took 10 bases from V and 1 from J, leaving 10 bases between them. The CDR3 runs 13 residues. CDR3 loop: CANQRGNTGELFF. The CDR3 DNA is TGTGCCAACCAACGGGGGAACACCGGGGAGCTGTTTTTT.

This clone came up a few times. This chain's CDR3 is CASSTNRVNTEAFF. The CDR3 nucleotides are TGTGCCAGCAGCACCAACAGGGTAAACACTGAAGCTTTCTTT. V gene TRBV9 combines with J gene TRBJ1-1, with a tentative D call TRBD1 (6 bases). The V end lost 4 bases, the J end lost 2 bases, and 12 bases lay between the germline ends. Germline assignment: CDR1 SGDLS and CDR2 YYNGEE. CDR3 length: 14 residues.

The genes are TRBV6-2 or TRBV6-3 and TRBJ2-7, with D possibly matching TRBD1 (6 bases). Trimming cost V 5 bases and J 6 bases, with 20 bases left between them. The CDR3 consists of 15 residues. Looked up from germline, CDR1 is MNHEY and CDR2 is SVGEGT. The CDR3 sequence is CASSTGPQGRAEQYF. DNA for the CDR3: TGTGCCAGCAGTACAGGTCCACAGGGAAGGGCCGAGCAGTACTTC.

V is TRBV18 and J is TRBJ1-1; possibly TRBD1 for D (5 bases). The CDR3 consists of 13 residues. Germline V lookup: CDR1 KGHSH, CDR2 LQKENI. Deletions cut 5 bases from V and 1 base from J, with 8 bases between. This CDR3 is CASSEQANTEAFF. Written as DNA, the CDR3 is TGTGCCAGCTCAGAACAGGCGAACACTGAAGCTTTCTTT.

The chain uses TRBV6-4 and TRBJ1-2; D unresolved. The CDR3 spans 14 residues. Germline CDR1 and CDR2: MRHNA and SNTAGT. V gave up 10 bases and J gave up 4 bases, with 19 bases separating them. Written as DNA, the CDR3 is TGTGCCAACGCGGAAGGATTAGGAGTCTATGGCTACACCTTC. This codes for CANAEGLGVYGYTF.

This chain connects TRBV28 to TRBJ1-2; D remains ambiguous. Trimming pared 4 bases from V and 3 bases from J, leaving 15 bases between. This CDR3 has 15 amino acids. The V gene's germline CDR1 is MDHEN and CDR2 SYDVKM. DNA for the CDR3: TGTGCCAGCAGTTCCTTGTTTGGGCCCCACTATGGCTACACCTTC. It specifies CASSSLFGPHYGYTF.

This clone has just a few counts. This rearrangement joins TRBV6-5 to TRBJ2-1; TRBD1 might be the D (7 bases). From germline, CDR1 is MNHEY and CDR2 SVGAGI. The CDR3 extends over 15 amino acids. Trimming took 4 bases from V and 4 from J, leaving 14 bases between them. CDR3 sequence reads: CASSSGGGLYNEQFF. In DNA, the CDR3 is TGTGCCAGCAGTTCAGGGGGAGGCCTATACAATGAGCAGTTCTTC.

This rearrangement joins TRBV28 to TRBJ2-3, with 11 bases fitting TRBD1. V lost 11 bases and J lost 6; bases outside the gene matches: 4. CDR3 length equals 12 residues. Germline V gene data show CDR1 as MDHEN and CDR2 as SYDVKM. Here the CDR3 reads CAGQGAGDTQYF. The CDR3 DNA reads as TGTGCCGGACAGGGGGCAGGGGATACGCAGTATTTT.

The chain is built from TRBV6-2 or TRBV6-3 and TRBJ2-7; 9 bases are shared with TRBD2. After removal of 4 bases from V and 4 bases from J, the junction contained 5 bases not matched to a gene. This CDR3 has 14 residues. CDR1 and CDR2 (germline): MNHEY, SVGEGT. CDR3 in amino acids: CASSWSGRNYEQYF. The CDR3 DNA reads as TGTGCCAGCAGTTGGAGCGGGAGGAATTACGAGCAGTACTTC.

In its sample, this clone was seen once. The chain is built from TRBV27 and TRBJ2-7; 8 nucleotides line up with TRBD2. The trim removed 5 bases at V and 4 bases at J, leaving 4 bases unmatched. Germline values: CDR1 MNHEY, CDR2 SMNVEV (reference sequence). The CDR3 consists of 13 residues. CDR3 sequence reads: CASSSGGLYEQYF. CDR3 DNA: TGTGCCAGCAGTAGCGGGGGCTTATACGAGCAGTACTTC.

The chain couples TRBV7-9 to TRBJ2-3; D possibly corresponds to TRBD2 (6 bases). CDR3 length: 14 residues. Trimming pared 7 bases from V and 4 bases from J, leaving 15 bases between. Germline values: CDR1 SEHNR, CDR2 FQNEAQ (reference sequence). Written as DNA, the CDR3 is TGTGCCAGCACCCACCTGGGGGGAGCAGATACGCAGTATTTT. This sequence encodes CASTHLGGADTQYF.

The J gene is TRBJ1-1, the V gene TRBV29-1, with D tentatively TRBD1 (6 bases). Germline CDR1 SQVTM, CDR2 ANQGSEA. There are 13 residues in the CDR3. Trimming pared 6 bases from V and 3 bases from J, leaving 14 bases between. CDR3: CSVIQGLHTEAFF. In DNA form, the CDR3 reads TGCAGCGTGATACAGGGCCTTCACACTGAAGCTTTCTTT.

The chain carries TRBV5-1 and TRBJ2-1, with D perhaps matching TRBD1 (6 bases). V was trimmed by 1 base and J by 10 bases, leaving 9 bases between them. CDR1 is SGHRS and CDR2 is YFSETQ in the germline V gene. The CDR3 is 12 residues long. The CDR3 spells CASSLTGHEQFF. For the CDR3, the DNA is TGCGCCAGCAGCTTGACAGGGCACGAGCAGTTCTTC.

In its sample, this clone was seen once. V usage is TRBV5-1 and J usage is TRBJ1-3; D call uncertain. Germline V lookup: CDR1 SGHRS, CDR2 YFSETQ. Trimming took 0 bases from V and 0 from J, leaving 4 bases between them. CDR3 length: 14 residues. CDR3 protein: CASSLDHSGNTIYF. Written as DNA, the CDR3 is TGCGCCAGCAGCTTGGATCACTCTGGAAACACCATATATTTT.

This clone came up once. The chain has TRBV10-3 and TRBJ2-7, with D unclear. V lost 3 bases and J lost 4, with 7 bases in between. The CDR3 consists of 12 residues. CDR1 and CDR2 from the germline V gene are ENHRY and SYGVKD. Written as DNA, the CDR3 is TGTGCCATCAGTGAAGAGATTTACGAGCAGTACTTC. It translates to CAISEEIYEQYF.

This rearrangement joins TRBV6-5 to TRBJ2-5, with TRBD2 identical over 8 bases. This CDR3 region has 15 residues. CDR1 is MNHEY and CDR2 is SVGAGI in the germline V gene. Trimming took 6 bases from V and 5 from J; bases not matched to a gene: 11. The CDR3 bases are TGTGCCAGCAGCCGAGGACTAGCTGGGTCGGAGACCCAGTACTTC. Its translation is CASSRGLAGSETQYF.

The rearrangement joins TRBV14 to TRBJ2-1, with D maybe TRBD2 (5 bases). Germline V gene data show CDR1 as SGHDN and CDR2 as FVKESK. The V end lost 0 bases, the J end lost 9 bases, and 9 bases lay between the germline ends. The CDR3 is made up of 13 amino acids. This CDR3 is CASSQDWAGEQFF. CDR3 nucleotides: TGTGCCAGCAGCCAAGACTGGGCGGGTGAGCAGTTCTTC.

This chain joins TRBV27 and TRBJ2-5; TRBD2 is a possible D gene (6 bases). Trimming left V 0 bases short and J 2 bases short, with 13 bases between. In germline, CDR1 is MNHEY, CDR2 SMNVEV (reference sequence). CDR3 size: 16 residues. The DNA of the CDR3 is TGTGCCAGCAGTTTATCGACTAGTAAAGCTCAAGAGACCCAGTACTTC. Its translation: CASSLSTSKAQETQYF.

This clone was seen a few times. The rearrangement uses TRBV6-2 or TRBV6-3 and TRBJ2-6, with D unresolved. CDR1 and CDR2 from the germline V gene are MNHEY and SVGEGT. This CDR3 spans 14 amino acids. V was pared by 6 bases and J by 2 bases, with 8 bases between. The CDR3: CASSQSTGANVLTF. CDR3 coding DNA: TGTGCCAGCAGCCAATCCACTGGGGCCAACGTCCTGACTTTC.

This chain connects TRBV6-5 to TRBJ2-1; D remains unclear. V lost 2 bases to trimming and J lost 2 bases, with 13 bases between them. Germline CDR1 reads MNHEY; CDR2 reads SVGAGI. The CDR3 has 16 residues. DNA for the CDR3: TGTGCCAGCAGTTACGGAAGAGGCCACACCTACAATGAGCAGTTCTTC. This sequence encodes CASSYGRGHTYNEQFF.